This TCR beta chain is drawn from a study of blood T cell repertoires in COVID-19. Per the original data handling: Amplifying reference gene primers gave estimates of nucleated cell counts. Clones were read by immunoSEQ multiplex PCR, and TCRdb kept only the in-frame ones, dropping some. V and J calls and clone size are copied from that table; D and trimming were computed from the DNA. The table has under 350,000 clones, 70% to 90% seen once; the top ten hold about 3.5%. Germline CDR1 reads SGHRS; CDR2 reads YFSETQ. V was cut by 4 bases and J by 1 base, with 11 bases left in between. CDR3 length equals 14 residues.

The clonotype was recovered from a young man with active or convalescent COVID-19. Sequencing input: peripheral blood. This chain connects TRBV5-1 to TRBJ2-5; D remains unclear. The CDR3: CASSQTQAQETQYF. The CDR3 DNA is TGCGCCAGCAGCCAAACCCAGGCCCAAGAGACCCAGTACTTC.